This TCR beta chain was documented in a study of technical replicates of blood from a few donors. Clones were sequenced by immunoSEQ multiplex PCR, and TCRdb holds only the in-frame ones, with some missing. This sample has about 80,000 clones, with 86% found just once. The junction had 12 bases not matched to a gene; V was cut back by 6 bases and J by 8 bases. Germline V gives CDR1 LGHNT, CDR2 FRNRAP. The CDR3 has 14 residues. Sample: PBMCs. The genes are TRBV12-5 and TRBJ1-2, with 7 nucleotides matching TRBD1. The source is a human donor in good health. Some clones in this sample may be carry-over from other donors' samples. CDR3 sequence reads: CASGYGTAQGGYTF. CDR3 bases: TGTGCTAGTGGCTACGGGACAGCCCAAGGGGGCTACACCTTC.